Each of the 32 T cell receptor beta chains below was sequenced from the same sample in a study of OX40 agonist ivuxolimab in advanced cancers. Some clones are missing from TCRdb's copy, which holds only in-frame ones; the method was immunoSEQ multiplex PCR. The data hold some 35,000 clones, with approximately 79% observed a single time. Sample: CD4+ or CD8+ T cells sorted from blood, taken in a trial of the OX40 agonist ivuxolimab. Source of these receptors: an adult with an advanced solid tumor such as melanoma, head and neck, liver or kidney cancer.

The sample holds a few counts of this clone. The CDR3, as DNA: TGTGCCAGCAGTGATCTGACCGCGGATAATTCACCCCTCCACTTT. Translating gives CASSDLTADNSPLHF. The chain uses TRBV2 and TRBJ1-6, with D unclear. Germline V gives CDR1 SNHLY, CDR2 FYNNEI. Between the trimmed V and J ends, which lost 3 bases and 5 bases, there was a span of 11 bases. This CDR3 comprises 15 residues.

This chain uses TRBV29-1 with TRBJ2-7; 12 bases fit TRBD1. The CDR3 is made up of 16 amino acids. Per germline, CDR1 SQVTM and CDR2 ANQGSEA. With V trimmed by 3 bases and J by 2 bases, 8 bases remained unmatched. CDR3 loop: CSVDGAGTGGTYEQYF. The DNA for the CDR3 is TGCAGCGTTGACGGGGCCGGGACAGGGGGCACCTACGAGCAGTACTTC.

The chain joins TRBV29-1 to TRBJ2-1; the match to TRBD1 covers 9 bases. CDR1 is SQVTM, CDR2 ANQGSEA, per germline. The CDR3 covers 13 residues. V shed 7 bases and J 8 bases; nucleotides not matched to a gene: 9. The CDR3 region has the DNA TGCAGCGCCCGGACAGGGGATATGTATGAGCAGTTCTTC. Its protein product is CSARTGDMYEQFF.

The V and J genes are TRBV7-9 and TRBJ1-4, with a tentative D call TRBD1 (6 bases). Germline V gene data show CDR1 as SEHNR and CDR2 as FQNEAQ (reference sequence). The CDR3 runs 14 residues. The V end was cut by 5 bases, the J end by 7 bases, with 14 bases between. CDR3: CASSVAGALEKLFF. The DNA for the CDR3 is TGTGCCAGCAGCGTCGCGGGGGCGCTTGAAAAACTGTTTTTT.

The chain is built from TRBV19 and TRBJ1-2, with D perhaps TRBD1 (5 bases). Germline CDR1 and CDR2: LNHDA and SQIVND (reference sequence). The CDR3 contains 16 residues. Deletions cut 7 bases from V and 4 bases from J, with 22 bases between. CDR3 DNA sequence: TGTGCCAGTACCAGGGTTTTGAGATTTAATGCCTATGGCTACACCTTC. It codes for CASTRVLRFNAYGYTF.

This clone qualifies as medium-sized (0.01 to 0.1%). The rearrangement links TRBV7-9 to TRBJ1-1; 8 bases map to TRBD1. Germline V lookup: CDR1 SEHNR, CDR2 FQNEAQ (reference sequence). J gave up 3 bases and V 8 bases, and 5 bases lay outside the gene matches. The CDR3 is 13 residues long. The CDR3 nucleotides read TGTGCCAGCCGGGACAGGAAAGACACTGAAGCTTTCTTT. Protein: CASRDRKDTEAFF.

The gene calls are TRBV19 and TRBJ1-5, with D unresolved. The CDR3 runs to 13 residues. Trimming took 1 base from V and 7 from J, leaving 8 bases between them. Germline CDR1 reads LNHDA; CDR2 reads SQIVND (reference sequence). CDR3 amino acids: CASSIALYQPQHF. CDR3 in DNA: TGTGCCAGTAGTATAGCTCTATACCAGCCCCAGCATTTT.

V gene TRBV7-3 combines with J gene TRBJ2-7, with 8 bases identical to TRBD1. This CDR3 has 16 residues. From germline, CDR1 is SGHTA and CDR2 FQGTGA. V gave up 2 bases and J gave up 0 bases; unmatched junction bases: 6. The CDR3 here is CASSLQGAGNSYEQYF. Here the CDR3 DNA reads TGTGCCAGCAGCTTACAGGGGGCGGGGAACTCCTACGAGCAGTACTTC.

This clone occurred a few times. The rearrangement uses TRBV4-1 and TRBJ1-2, with a weak D call TRBD1 (6 bases). Trimming removed 1 base at V and 4 bases at J, with 7 bases between. This CDR3 has 13 amino acids. Germline values: CDR1 MGHRA, CDR2 YSYEKL. CDR3 DNA: TGCGCCAGCAGCCAAGGGACAGTCTATGGCTACACCTTC. Protein sequence: CASSQGTVYGYTF.

The chain carries TRBV28 and TRBJ1-4; D is perhaps TRBD1 (6 bases). Germline CDR1 reads MDHEN; CDR2 reads SYDVKM. The ends were cut back, 6 bases at V and 1 base at J, with 18 bases in the middle. There are 17 residues in the CDR3. In DNA, the CDR3 is TGTGCCAGCAGCTATGCCGGGGGCGTAGGAACTAATGAAAAACTGTTTTTT. Its protein is CASSYAGGVGTNEKLFF.

J is TRBJ1-5 and V is TRBV18; TRBD1 matches at 9 bases. Per the germline V gene, CDR1 is KGHSH and CDR2 is LQKENI. With 8 bases clipped from V and 6 bases from J, the junction kept 8 bases outside the gene matches. The CDR3 runs 14 residues. The chain's CDR3 is CASGTGRDSQPQHF. In DNA, the CDR3 is TGTGCCAGCGGGACAGGGAGAGATAGTCAGCCCCAGCATTTT.

The rearrangement joins TRBV2 to TRBJ1-6, with 10 nucleotides matching TRBD1. Per the germline V gene, CDR1 is SNHLY and CDR2 is FYNNEI. The trim removed 5 bases at V and 8 bases at J, leaving 12 bases unmatched. This CDR3 has 17 residues. The CDR3 reads CASSLFGTGARDSPLHF. CDR3 DNA: TGTGCCAGCAGTCTCTTTGGGACAGGGGCTCGGGATTCACCCCTCCACTTT.

Here the CDR3 DNA reads TGTGCCAGCATCTGGAAACAGGGGGAGACCGGGGAGCTGTTTTTT. Translated: CASIWKQGETGELFF. This chain joins TRBV6-6 and TRBJ2-2; TRBD1 matches at 8 bases. The junction had 9 bases not matched to a gene; V was cut back by 7 bases and J by 5 bases. Germline V gene sequence: CDR1 MNHNY, CDR2 SVGAGI (reference sequence). This CDR3 comprises 15 residues.

The V call is TRBV6-5, the J call TRBJ1-2; 8 bases are shared with TRBD1. CDR3 length equals 14 residues. Per germline, CDR1 MNHEY and CDR2 SVGAGI. Trimming removed 2 bases from V and 4 bases from J; junction bases left unmatched: 3. The CDR3 sequence: CASSYGQGVYGYTF. The CDR3 nucleotides are TGTGCCAGCAGTTACGGACAGGGCGTCTATGGCTACACCTTC.

The V call is TRBV5-4, the J call TRBJ1-6; 7 bases are shared with TRBD1. The CDR3 length is 16 residues. Germline CDR1 is SGHNT and CDR2 is YYREEE (reference sequence). Trimming at V came to 0 bases and at J to 10 bases, leaving 10 bases not matched to a gene. The CDR3 DNA follows: TGTGCCAGCAGCTTGGACAGGGGCGGTGAAGAATCACCCCTCCACTTT. It encodes CASSLDRGGEESPLHF.

The chain carries TRBV7-9 and TRBJ1-1; D is unclear. CDR3 length: 12 amino acids. From germline, CDR1 is SEHNR and CDR2 FQNEAQ (reference sequence). V gave up 3 bases and J gave up 3 bases, with 5 bases separating them. The CDR3 DNA follows: TGTGCCAGCAGCTTCGGGGACACTGAAGCTTTCTTT. This encodes CASSFGDTEAFF.

J is TRBJ2-1 and V is TRBV5-3, with 8 bases aligning to TRBD1. TRBV5-3 is given ORF status, its function remaining uncertain. The V segment lost 1 base and the J segment 6 bases; nucleotides outside the gene matches: 6. The CDR3 length is 15 residues. CDR3 sequence (DNA): TGTGCCAGAAGCTTGAGTGGACAGGGCAGCAATGAGCAGTTCTTC. It encodes CARSLSGQGSNEQFF.

The V and J genes are TRBV4-1 and TRBJ1-5; 9 nucleotides agree with TRBD1. From germline, CDR1 is MGHRA and CDR2 YSYEKL. The CDR3 runs 14 residues. V gave up 4 bases and J gave up 6 bases; unmatched junction bases: 4. CDR3 DNA: TGCGCCAGCAGCCCAACAGGGGGCATTCAGCCCCAGCATTTT. Translating it yields CASSPTGGIQPQHF.

This clone came up a few times. CDR3 bases: TGTGCCAGCAGCCCTATAGATTATTTGGGCGAGCAGTACTTC. Protein product: CASSPIDYLGEQYF. V gene TRBV11-2 combines with J gene TRBJ2-7; no firm D call. In germline, CDR1 is SGHAT, CDR2 FQNNGV. CDR3 length: 14 amino acids. Trimming stripped 5 bases from V and 6 bases from J, with 17 bases between. Based on the CDR3 plus reference TRBV11-2 and TRBJ2-7, the full variable domain is EAGVAQSPRYKIIEKRQSVAFWCNPISGHATLYWYQQILGQGPKLLIQFQNNGVVDDSQLPKDRFSAERLKGVDSTLKIQPAKLEDSAVYLCASSPIDYLGEQYFGPGTRLTVT.

The chain links TRBV12-5 to TRBJ2-7; TRBD2 matches 8 bases. Trimming cost V 0 bases and J 0 bases; bases outside gene matches: 16. This CDR3 has 20 amino acids. The germline gives CDR1 LGHNT, CDR2 FRNRAP. The CDR3 region has the DNA TGTGCTAGTGGTTTGGTGGCGGGGCAGGGCACGCGGGGGGTCTCCTACGAGCAGTACTTC. As protein: CASGLVAGQGTRGVSYEQYF.

The rearrangement joins TRBV29-1 to TRBJ1-2; maybe TRBD1 (5 bases). CDR3 length: 12 residues. V was trimmed by 5 bases and J by 3 bases, leaving 10 bases between them. From germline, CDR1 is SQVTM and CDR2 ANQGSEA. CDR3 DNA sequence: TGCAGCGTTACTCAGGGAGACTATGGCTACACCTTC. This translates into CSVTQGDYGYTF.

The J gene is TRBJ1-1, the V gene TRBV7-6; D gene unclear. The germline V gene encodes CDR1 SGHVS and CDR2 FNYEAQ. Trimming left V 5 bases short and J 5 bases short, with 21 bases between. The CDR3 sequence is 16 residues long. The CDR3 protein is CASSTTSEGWETEAFF. For the CDR3, the DNA is TGTGCCAGCAGCACAACTTCAGAGGGTTGGGAAACTGAAGCTTTCTTT.

The chain employs TRBV6-6 and TRBJ1-1; D unresolved. The CDR3 has 15 amino acids. CDR1 MNHNY and CDR2 SVGAGI come from the germline V gene (reference sequence). V lost 1 base, J lost 4 bases, and 13 bases lay in between. CDR3 DNA: TGTGCCAGCAGTTACTGGAGGGTTCGGTCCACTGAAGCTTTCTTT. Its protein product is CASSYWRVRSTEAFF.

V gene TRBV5-1 combines with J gene TRBJ2-3; 10 bases align to TRBD1. Per the germline V gene, CDR1 is SGHRS and CDR2 is YFSETQ. The CDR3 spans 16 residues. J gave up 6 bases and V 2 bases, and 9 bases lay outside the gene matches. This CDR3 reads CASSLGQGVFFDTQYF. In nucleotides, the CDR3 is TGCGCCAGCAGCTTAGGACAGGGGGTGTTCTTCGATACGCAGTATTTT. The full variable domain, completed using reference TRBV5-1 and TRBJ2-3, is KAGVTQTPRYLIKTRGQQVTLSCSPISGHRSVSWYQQTPGQGLQFLFEYFSETQRNKGNFPGRFSGRQFSNSRSEMNVSTLELGDSALYLCASSLGQGVFFDTQYFGPGTRLTVL.

This rearrangement joins TRBV19 to TRBJ2-7; perhaps TRBD2 as D (5 bases). Germline V gene lookup returns CDR1 LNHDA and CDR2 SQIVND (reference sequence). CDR3 length: 13 amino acids. Trimming left V 0 bases short and J 5 bases short, with 8 bases between. Here the CDR3 DNA reads TGTGCCAGTAGTATAGAACGGGGTAACGAGCAGTACTTC. It translates to CASSIERGNEQYF.

V is TRBV25-1 and J is TRBJ1-4; perhaps TRBD1 as D (6 bases). This CDR3 has 16 amino acids. The V end was cut by 2 bases, the J end by 0 bases, with 10 bases between. The germline V gene encodes CDR1 MGHDK and CDR2 SYGVNS. CDR3 DNA sequence: TGTGCCAGCAGTGAAAGAGGGGGAGCAACTAATGAAAAACTGTTTTTT. Amino acids: CASSERGGATNEKLFF. The complete variable domain, with remaining parts taken from reference TRBV25-1 and TRBJ1-4, reads EADIYQTPRYLVIGTGKKITLECSQTMGHDKMYWYQQDPGMELHLIHYSYGVNSTEKGDLSSESTVSRIRTEHFPLTLESARPSHTSQYLCASSERGGATNEKLFFGSGTQLSVL.

The chain links TRBV5-1 to TRBJ2-7, with D unresolved. CDR3 length equals 14 residues. The V and J ends lost 4 bases and 2 bases respectively, with 13 bases between them. Looked up from germline, CDR1 is SGHRS and CDR2 is YFSETQ. CDR3 region: CASSLDGLAYEQYF. Written as DNA, the CDR3 is TGCGCCAGCAGCCTGGACGGGCTAGCCTACGAGCAGTACTTC.

The chain recombines TRBV5-5 with TRBJ2-7, with D tentatively TRBD2 (5 bases). CDR1 is SGHKS, CDR2 YYEKEE, per germline (reference sequence). Trimming took off 4 bases at V and 2 bases at J, with 19 bases between the two ends. The length of the CDR3 is 16 residues. This chain's CDR3 is CASSPREGQAAYEQYF. As DNA, the CDR3 is TGTGCCAGCAGCCCAAGAGAGGGCCAGGCCGCCTACGAGCAGTACTTC.

J is TRBJ2-3 and V is TRBV18; no firm D call. The V end lost 0 bases, the J end lost 4 bases, and 8 bases lay between the germline ends. Germline V gene data show CDR1 as KGHSH and CDR2 as LQKENI. The CDR3 runs to 14 residues. The CDR3 DNA sequence: TGTGCCAGCTCACCACCGCTGGTAGCAGATACGCAGTATTTT. As protein: CASSPPLVADTQYF.

The chain carries TRBV5-1 and TRBJ2-7, with 11 positions matching TRBD1. CDR1 and CDR2 (germline): SGHRS, YFSETQ. V shed 6 bases, J shed 1 base, and the junction held 3 bases outside the gene matches. The CDR3 sequence is 14 residues long. The CDR3 DNA is TGCGCCAGCATGGGGACAGGGGGTTCCTACGAGCAGTACTTC. It is translated as CASMGTGGSYEQYF.

This chain joins TRBV7-2 and TRBJ1-1; tentative D call: TRBD1 (6 bases). Between the trimmed V and J ends, which lost 4 bases and 7 bases, there was a span of 19 bases. Germline V lookup: CDR1 SGHTA, CDR2 FQGNSA. This CDR3 region has 15 residues. The CDR3 DNA reads TGTGCCAGCAGCTCTAATGCGGGCCAGGGGTTTGAAGCTTTCTTT. Amino acid sequence: CASSSNAGQGFEAFF.

This chain links TRBV7-2 with TRBJ1-5; D may be TRBD1 (5 bases). Germline assignment: CDR1 SGHTA and CDR2 FQGNSA. CDR3 length: 17 amino acids. V was shortened by 5 bases and J by 7 bases, with 24 bases between the two germline ends. The CDR3 sequence is CASSRARSVGEEQPQHF. Here the CDR3 DNA reads TGTGCCAGCAGCCGGGCGAGGTCGGTGGGGGAAGAACAGCCCCAGCATTTT.